Below are 17 T cell receptor beta chains sequenced from a single sample in a study of blood T cell repertoires in COVID-19. Clones were read by immunoSEQ multiplex PCR, and TCRdb kept only the in-frame ones, dropping some. The repertoire holds roughly 250,000 clones, with 84% as singletons. The sequencing input was peripheral blood. These receptors were collected from a man aged 45-60 years with acute or convalescent COVID-19.

This chain uses TRBV19 with TRBJ2-5; a weak D match, TRBD2 (5 bases). Germline V lookup: CDR1 LNHDA, CDR2 SQIVND (reference sequence). V was trimmed by 1 base and J by 4 bases, leaving 13 bases between them. The CDR3 length is 15 residues. The CDR3, as DNA: TGTGCCAGTAGTATAGTAAGAGGGATTGGAGAGACCCAGTACTTC. This encodes CASSIVRGIGETQYF.

The chain has TRBV7-9 and TRBJ2-7; perhaps TRBD2 as D (6 bases). Germline lookup yields CDR1 SEHNR and CDR2 FQNEAQ (reference sequence). V lost 8 bases and J 0 bases, leaving 23 bases between the germline ends. The CDR3 covers 17 residues. The CDR3 loop is CASRDLSKGSNSYEQYF. CDR3 DNA sequence: TGTGCCAGCCGGGACTTATCAAAGGGGAGCAACTCCTACGAGCAGTACTTC.

This chain joins TRBV11-2 and TRBJ2-5; a weak D match, TRBD2 (6 bases). The V gene's germline CDR1 is SGHAT and CDR2 FQNNGV. The CDR3 runs 15 residues. Trimming removed 0 bases from V and 2 bases from J, with 10 bases in between. The CDR3 DNA is TGTGCCAGCAGCTTAGATCCTAGCGCACAAGAGACCCAGTACTTC. As protein: CASSLDPSAQETQYF.

This chain links TRBV4-1 with TRBJ1-1; D is possibly TRBD1 (5 bases). V dropped 11 bases and J dropped 0 bases, with 13 bases sitting between them. The CDR3 runs to 13 residues. CDR1 and CDR2 (germline): MGHRA, YSYEKL. CDR3 sequence reads: CAGSGALNTEAFF. CDR3 DNA: TGCGCCGGGTCTGGGGCGTTGAACACTGAAGCTTTCTTT.

The CDR3 coding sequence is TGCGCCAGCAGGTCCTCAGCGGGAGGGCGGGAGACCCAGTACTTC. Protein: CASRSSAGGRETQYF. The chain is built from TRBV4-1 and TRBJ2-5; 10 bases align to TRBD2. The germline V gene encodes CDR1 MGHRA and CDR2 YSYEKL. The length of the CDR3 is 15 residues. V dropped 6 bases and J dropped 5; count of bases not matched to a gene: 9.

This clone has just one count. This chain joins TRBV5-4 and TRBJ2-7; 7 nucleotides align to TRBD2. This CDR3 is 14 amino acids long. V dropped 4 bases and J dropped 0; count of bases not matched to a gene: 4. Germline-derived CDR1 and CDR2 are SGHNT and YYREEE (reference sequence). CDR3 nucleotide sequence: TGTGCCAGCAGCAAACTAGCGAGCTCCTACGAGCAGTACTTC. The encoded protein is CASSKLASSYEQYF.

V usage is TRBV18 and J usage is TRBJ2-7; 11 bases agree with TRBD2. V lost 2 bases to trimming and J lost 3 bases; unmatched junction nucleotides: 9. CDR1 is KGHSH and CDR2 is LQKENI in the germline V gene. The CDR3 spans 17 residues. The chain's CDR3 is CASSPVAGGQRIYEQYF. The DNA for the CDR3 is TGTGCCAGCTCACCAGTAGCGGGAGGGCAGAGGATCTACGAGCAGTACTTC. Drawing the rest from reference TRBV18 and TRBJ2-7, the complete variable domain is NAGVMQNPRHLVRRRGQEARLRCSPMKGHSHVYWYRQLPEEGLKFMVYLQKENIIDESGMPKERFSAEFPKEGPSILRIQQVVRGDSAAYFCASSPVAGGQRIYEQYFGPGTRLTVT.

V and J are TRBV30 and TRBJ1-2; 7 bases agree with TRBD1. Germline CDR1 GTSNPN, CDR2 SVGIG (reference sequence). The CDR3 covers 13 residues. J gave up 7 bases and V 5 bases, and 10 bases lay outside the gene matches. The CDR3 protein is CAWGGQHRGGYTF. CDR3 DNA: TGTGCCTGGGGGGGTCAGCACAGGGGTGGCTACACCTTC.

The chain combines TRBV28 with TRBJ1-1, with 9 bases identical to TRBD1. V trimming: 8 bases; J trimming: 11 bases; junction bases outside the gene matches: 6. The CDR3 covers 11 residues. Germline V gene lookup returns CDR1 MDHEN and CDR2 SYDVKM. As DNA, the CDR3 is TGTGCCAGCGGGACAGGGTTCGGCGCTTTCTTT. It specifies CASGTGFGAFF.

This sequence joins TRBV28 and TRBJ2-2; 7 nucleotides align to TRBD2. Germline CDR1 MDHEN, CDR2 SYDVKM. The CDR3 has 14 amino acids. V lost 3 bases, J lost 7 bases, and 5 bases stayed unmatched. CDR3 sequence: CASSFLREVGELFF. In DNA, the CDR3 is TGTGCCAGCAGTTTCCTCCGGGAGGTCGGGGAGCTGTTTTTT.

The chain carries TRBV28 and TRBJ2-3, with TRBD2 matching 7 bases. Per germline, CDR1 MDHEN and CDR2 SYDVKM. CDR3 size: 16 residues. V lost 4 bases, J lost 0 bases, and 7 bases stayed unmatched. CDR3 nucleotides: TGTGCCAGCAGTTCCGCCGCTAGCGGTAGCACAGATACGCAGTATTTT. Residues: CASSSAASGSTDTQYF.

The J gene is TRBJ1-2, the V gene TRBV19, with 10 nucleotides matching TRBD1. This CDR3 is 15 amino acids long. CDR1 is LNHDA, CDR2 SQIVND, per germline (reference sequence). V dropped 5 bases and J dropped 1; count of bases not matched to a gene: 4. CDR3 amino acids: CASSSWTGGNYGYTF. CDR3 in DNA: TGTGCCAGTAGTTCTTGGACAGGGGGTAACTATGGCTACACCTTC.

The chain has TRBV6-6 and TRBJ1-4; 7 bases agree with TRBD1. J lost 5 bases, V lost 2 bases, and 2 bases had no gene match. Germline V lookup: CDR1 MNHNY, CDR2 SVGAGI (reference sequence). The CDR3 is 14 amino acids. This CDR3 reads CASSYAGGNEKLFF. The CDR3 nucleotides read TGTGCCAGCAGTTACGCAGGGGGAAATGAAAAACTGTTTTTT.

V and J are TRBV7-9 and TRBJ2-1; D possibly corresponds to TRBD2 (6 bases). This CDR3 contains 13 residues. Trimming removed 2 bases at V and 10 bases at J, with 12 bases between. Germline CDR1 reads SEHNR; CDR2 reads FQNEAQ (reference sequence). CDR3 in DNA: TGTGCCAGCAGCTTACAACGGGACTCCGAGCAGTTCTTC. Translation: CASSLQRDSEQFF.

V and J are TRBV28 and TRBJ1-6; D call uncertain. Germline V CDR1 and CDR2: MDHEN, SYDVKM. V was pared by 6 bases and J by 14 bases, with 14 bases between. CDR3 length: 12 amino acids. The chain's CDR3 is CASSRHGRALHF. The CDR3 DNA follows: TGTGCCAGCAGCCGCCACGGGAGGGCCCTCCACTTT.

This clone came up a few times. CDR3 sequence (DNA): TGTGCCAGCTCACCACCGGACTCACGTTGGCAGTACTTC. Protein product: CASSPPDSRWQYF. This chain joins TRBV18 and TRBJ2-7; D may be TRBD2 (5 bases). V was cut by 0 bases and J by 9 bases, with 12 bases left in between. CDR3 size: 13 residues. Germline CDR1 and CDR2: KGHSH and LQKENI. Using reference TRBV18 and TRBJ2-7 for the parts outside the CDR3, the full variable domain is NAGVMQNPRHLVRRRGQEARLRCSPMKGHSHVYWYRQLPEEGLKFMVYLQKENIIDESGMPKERFSAEFPKEGPSILRIQQVVRGDSAAYFCASSPPDSRWQYFGPGTRLTVT.

The chain uses TRBV9 and TRBJ1-1; D unresolved. The CDR3 contains 14 residues. The germline gives CDR1 SGDLS, CDR2 YYNGEE. Trimming pared 0 bases from V and 2 bases from J, leaving 8 bases between. The CDR3 region has the DNA TGTGCCAGCAGCGTAGTTTCCTTCAACACTGAAGCTTTCTTT. It is translated as CASSVVSFNTEAFF.